A single sample gave rise to the 23 T cell receptor beta chains below, sequenced in a study of cytomegalovirus exposure and HLA in healthy donors. PCR amplification relied on 60 Vbeta primers (plus 13 Jbeta primers). Profiling relied on immunoSEQ multiplex PCR, and the TCRdb table lists in-frame clones only, not all of them. The sample contains about 140,000 clones, roughly 73% of which appear only once. The sample taken for sequencing was PBMCs. All receptors derive from a man aged 40-50 years in good health and CMV-seronegative.

V and J are TRBV5-5 and TRBJ2-4, with D unresolved. Germline-derived CDR1 and CDR2 are SGHKS and YYEKEE (reference sequence). The V gene lost 4 bases and the J gene lost 0 bases, with 26 bases spanning the gap. The CDR3 spans 20 residues. The chain's CDR3 is CASSANLPRGIELAKNIQYF. The CDR3 nucleotides read TGTGCCAGCAGCGCAAACCTCCCCCGAGGAATTGAACTAGCCAAAAACATTCAGTACTTC.

The chain combines TRBV7-9 with TRBJ2-7; 8 nucleotides match TRBD1. In germline, CDR1 is SEHNR, CDR2 FQNEAQ (reference sequence). With V trimmed by 5 bases and J by 6 bases, 18 bases remained unmatched. This CDR3 is built from 17 residues. The CDR3 sequence: CASSPEKTGQGVVEQYF. The CDR3 DNA follows: TGTGCCAGCAGCCCCGAGAAGACAGGACAGGGAGTCGTCGAGCAGTACTTC.

The genes are TRBV5-1 and TRBJ1-4; 7 bases are shared with TRBD1. The CDR3 runs to 14 residues. Per the germline V gene, CDR1 is SGHRS and CDR2 is YFSETQ. J gave up 2 bases and V 3 bases, and 1 base lay outside the gene matches. The CDR3 sequence: CASSSGQTNEKLFF. In DNA form, the CDR3 reads TGCGCCAGCAGCTCGGGACAGACTAATGAAAAACTGTTTTTT.

J is TRBJ2-2 and V is TRBV9, with D possibly being TRBD2 (7 bases). The CDR3 is 18 residues long. Trimming removed 2 bases from V and 0 bases from J, with 17 bases in between. CDR1 is SGDLS, CDR2 YYNGEE, per germline. The CDR3 loop is CASSVVGGHVANTGELFF. CDR3 DNA: TGTGCCAGCAGCGTTGTGGGGGGGCACGTCGCGAACACCGGGGAGCTGTTTTTT.

Here the CDR3 reads CATLETANYGYTF. In nucleotides, the CDR3 is TGTGCCACCCTGGAGACAGCTAACTATGGCTACACCTTC. The rearrangement joins TRBV19 to TRBJ1-2, with D perhaps TRBD1 (5 bases). The CDR3 length is 13 residues. Trimming took off 10 bases at V and 0 bases at J, with 12 bases between the two ends. CDR1 LNHDA and CDR2 SQIVND come from the germline V gene (reference sequence).

The chain carries TRBV21-1 and TRBJ1-2. TRBV21-1 is a recognized pseudogene. CDR3 length: 14 amino acids. CDR3 DNA: TGTGCCAGCAGCAAATCGGGGGGCGACTATGGCTACACCTTC. Its translation: CASSKSGGDYGYTF.

Comment on this clone: The junction and the germline gene differ at one end; a read error may be behind it. The V and J genes are TRBV7-6 and TRBJ1-1; D call uncertain. CDR3 length: 12 residues. Germline V gives CDR1 SGHVS, CDR2 FNYEAQ. The CDR3 bases are TGTGCCAGCAGCGCGGGCGGCCCTGAAGCTTCCTTT. Translated, it gives CASSAGGPEASF.

This clone has more than one count but fewer than ten. The chain employs TRBV4-3 and TRBJ2-3; D not resolved. Between the trimmed V and J ends, which lost 2 bases and 3 bases, there was a span of 15 bases. Germline values: CDR1 LGHNA, CDR2 YSLEER. This CDR3 spans 16 amino acids. In DNA form, the CDR3 reads TGCGCCAGCAGCCAATCCCCAGGCTGGCGTACAGATACGCAGTATTTT. Protein: CASSQSPGWRTDTQYF.

Comments on this clone: This sample includes further DNA sequences coding for the same CDR3. The chain is built from TRBV9 and TRBJ2-1, with no clear D. CDR1 and CDR2 from the germline V gene are SGDLS and YYNGEE. This CDR3 comprises 14 residues. Trimming cost V 2 bases and J 5 bases, with 11 bases left between them. The CDR3 DNA reads TGTGCCAGCAGCGTTAGTGGGCCTAACAATGAGCAGTTCTTC. Its protein is CASSVSGPNNEQFF.

The chain has TRBV2 and TRBJ1-3; 11 nucleotides match TRBD1. V lost 1 base to trimming and J lost 0 bases; unmatched junction nucleotides: 2. This CDR3 is built from 17 residues. Looked up from germline, CDR1 is SNHLY and CDR2 is FYNNEI. The CDR3 sequence: CASSEGTGGYSGNTIYF. CDR3 bases: TGTGCCAGCAGTGAAGGGACAGGGGGCTACTCTGGAAACACCATATATTTT.

The V call is TRBV4-3, the J call TRBJ1-2; D not resolved. CDR3 length: 14 amino acids. The ends were cut back, 0 bases at V and 4 bases at J, with 9 bases in the middle. Germline CDR1 reads LGHNA; CDR2 reads YSLEER. CDR3 region: CASSQDLSVYGYTF. CDR3 DNA: TGCGCCAGCAGCCAAGATCTGTCGGTCTATGGCTACACCTTC.

CDR3 amino acids: CASSAPGLAGATGELFF. CDR3 in DNA: TGCGCCAGCAGTGCCCCCGGACTAGCGGGGGCTACCGGGGAGCTGTTTTTT. The rearrangement uses TRBV10-1 and TRBJ2-2, with 13 positions matching TRBD2. The V and J ends lost 4 bases and 5 bases, in that order; junction bases with no gene match: 7. CDR1 and CDR2 from the germline V gene are WNHNN and SYGVQD (reference sequence). The CDR3 has 17 amino acids.

The chain couples TRBV4-2 to TRBJ1-1, with D uncertain. CDR1 and CDR2 from the germline V gene are LGHNA and YNFKEQ. Trimming pared 0 bases from V and 5 bases from J, leaving 7 bases between. There are 13 residues in the CDR3. DNA for the CDR3: TGTGCCAGCAGCCAAGATCTTAGAACTGAAGCTTTCTTT. It encodes CASSQDLRTEAFF.

J is TRBJ2-3 and V is TRBV11-2; 7 positions match TRBD1. Losses at the gene ends were 2 bases for V and 2 bases for J; bases not matched to a gene: 7. The CDR3 sequence is 16 residues long. Germline CDR1 SGHAT, CDR2 FQNNGV. For the CDR3, the DNA is TGTGCCAGCAGCTTAATGAGGGACAGCTACACAGATACGCAGTATTTT. Its translation: CASSLMRDSYTDTQYF.

The CDR3 protein is CASSVESSGGALGETQYF. The DNA for the CDR3 is TGTGCCAGCAGCGTAGAGTCTAGCGGGGGGGCCCTTGGAGAGACCCAGTACTTC. The chain carries TRBV9 and TRBJ2-5; TRBD2 matches 12 bases. Germline V lookup: CDR1 SGDLS, CDR2 YYNGEE. Germline trimming cut 0 bases from V and 4 bases from J; bases unmatched to any gene: 10. The CDR3 loop spans 18 amino acids.

This clone was found a few times. The V and J genes are TRBV28 and TRBJ1-1; unclear D gene. The CDR3 is 13 amino acids. V lost 5 bases to trimming and J lost 1 base, with 8 bases between them. In germline, CDR1 is MDHEN, CDR2 SYDVKM. For the CDR3, the DNA is TGTGCCAGCAGTGCGACACCGAACACTGAAGCTTTCTTT. This encodes CASSATPNTEAFF. The full variable domain, with the rest looked up from reference TRBV28 and TRBJ1-1, is DVKVTQSSRYLVKRTGEKVFLECVQDMDHENMFWYRQDPGLGLRLIYFSYDVKMKEKGDIPEGYSVSREKKERFSLILESASTNQTSMYLCASSATPNTEAFFGQGTRLTVV.

The V call is TRBV27, the J call TRBJ1-4; weak D call: TRBD1 (5 bases). Germline-derived CDR1 and CDR2 are MNHEY and SMNVEV (reference sequence). The V end was cut by 2 bases, the J end by 3 bases, with 7 bases between. The CDR3 covers 14 residues. The CDR3 nucleotides read TGTGCCAGCAGTTTAGGGGCATCTAATGAAAAACTGTTTTTT. Translation: CASSLGASNEKLFF.

This clone was observed at least ten times. The V gene is TRBV7-9, the J gene TRBJ2-1; maybe TRBD1 (6 bases). With 5 bases removed from V and 5 bases from J, the gap between germline ends came to 22 bases. The length of the CDR3 is 17 residues. CDR1 SEHNR and CDR2 FQNEAQ come from the germline V gene (reference sequence). CDR3 in DNA: TGTGCCAGCAGCCCCCCGTGGGGCCAGGGGCGGGACAATGAGCAGTTCTTC. Translated: CASSPPWGQGRDNEQFF.

This chain joins TRBV5-1 and TRBJ1-1, with D possibly matching TRBD1 (5 bases). With 3 bases removed from V and 0 bases from J, the gap between germline ends came to 18 bases. Germline values: CDR1 SGHRS, CDR2 YFSETQ. CDR3 length equals 17 residues. CDR3 DNA sequence: TGCGCCAGCAGCTCACGTAGGAGGGGACCAATGAACACTGAAGCTTTCTTT. Protein product: CASSSRRRGPMNTEAFF.

CDR3 protein: CASSETPGVYGYTF. The CDR3 region has the DNA TGTGCCAGCAGTGAAACACCCGGGGTGTATGGCTACACCTTC. The rearrangement uses TRBV6-1 and TRBJ1-2; D is unresolved. Germline loops: CDR1 MNHNS, CDR2 SASEGT. V lost 2 bases, J lost 5 bases, and 12 bases lay in between. The CDR3 has 14 amino acids.

V is TRBV6-5 and J is TRBJ1-2; 8 bases map to TRBD1. The CDR3 loop spans 12 amino acids. V gave up 6 bases and J gave up 4 bases; unmatched junction bases: 1. From germline, CDR1 is MNHEY and CDR2 SVGAGI. CDR3 coding DNA: TGTGCCAGCAGGGACAGGGTCTATGGCTACACCTTC. This translates into CASRDRVYGYTF.

The chain uses TRBV9 and TRBJ2-2; 12 bases map to TRBD2. V lost 2 bases to trimming and J lost 0 bases; unmatched junction nucleotides: 11. The length of the CDR3 is 20 residues. In germline, CDR1 is SGDLS, CDR2 YYNGEE. The CDR3 DNA reads TGTGCCAGCAGCGTCCCGTCCCTAGCGGGGGGGCCCTCGAACACCGGGGAGCTGTTTTTT. It is translated as CASSVPSLAGGPSNTGELFF.

In its sample, this clone was seen a few times. The chain recombines TRBV11-3 with TRBJ2-7; perhaps TRBD1 as D (6 bases). The V and J ends lost 6 bases and 2 bases respectively, with 17 bases between them. Germline assignment: CDR1 SGHNT and CDR2 YENEEA. CDR3 length equals 15 residues. This chain's CDR3 is CASSQGFGGTYEQYF. CDR3 coding DNA: TGTGCCAGCAGTCAGGGGTTTGGCGGAACCTACGAGCAGTACTTC.